These 21 T cell receptor beta chains were all obtained from the same sample, sequenced in a study of early T cells in non-severe SARS-CoV-2 infection. TCRdb processed the 5' RACE reads anew with MiXCR; each CDR3 protein has one entry. The sample lists tens of thousands of distinct CDR3 sequences; 9.5% to 15% were seen once. Sequencing was performed on whole blood. The source is an adult who was a healthcare worker with PCR-confirmed SARS-CoV-2 infection or an uninfected control (not recorded which).

This clonotype was observed at least ten times. This chain links TRBV28 with TRBJ2-7, with D perhaps matching TRBD1 or TRBD2 (5 bases each). With 7 bases removed from V and 3 bases from J, the gap between germline ends came to 16 bases. The CDR3 spans 14 residues. CDR1 is MDHEN, CDR2 SYDVKM, per germline. The CDR3, as DNA: TGTGCCAGCACCCAACTGGCAGGGAGCTACGAGCAGTACTTC. This gives the protein CASTQLAGSYEQYF.

This clonotype was recorded many times. V gene TRBV12-3 or TRBV12-4 combines with J gene TRBJ2-5, with D perhaps given as TRBD1 or TRBD2 (5 bases each). The V gene lost 7 bases and the J gene lost 5 bases, with 14 bases spanning the gap. The CDR3 totals 13 residues. The CDR3: CASTSQGGETQYF. In nucleotides, the CDR3 is TGTGCCAGCACCTCCCAGGGCGGGGAGACCCAGTACTTC.

This clonotype has a count of ten or more. The chain links TRBV29-1 to TRBJ1-2, with D tentatively TRBD1 (5 bases). V was cut by 6 bases and J by 3 bases, with 14 bases left in between. Germline CDR1 and CDR2: SQVTM and ANQGSEA. The CDR3 covers 13 residues. CDR3 in amino acids: CSVLMGQDYGYTF. Here the CDR3 DNA reads TGCAGCGTCTTGATGGGGCAGGACTATGGCTACACCTTC.

This clonotype was found many times. V is TRBV24-1 and J is TRBJ1-4; TRBD1 is a possible D gene (5 bases). The CDR3 length is 11 residues. Trimming cost V 6 bases and J 10 bases, with 8 bases left between them. In germline, CDR1 is KGHDR, CDR2 SFDVKD. CDR3 sequence: CATSTGTKLFF. The CDR3 DNA follows: TGTGCCACCAGTACGGGGACAAAACTGTTTTTT.

At least ten counts were recorded for this clonotype. This chain links TRBV20-1 with TRBJ2-7; D call uncertain. This CDR3 is 14 amino acids long. V lost 0 bases and J lost 2, with 11 bases in between. CDR1 DFQATT and CDR2 SNEGSKA come from the germline V gene (reference sequence). As DNA, the CDR3 is TGCAGTGCTAGAGATTACGGTCCCCCCTACGAGCAGTACTTC. Translated: CSARDYGPPYEQYF.

This clonotype was seen ten or more times. A junction end diverges from the germline sequence, so it may reflect a read error. This chain joins TRBV29-1 and TRBJ1-1, with 7 bases that match TRBD1. CDR1 and CDR2 from the germline V gene are SQVTM and ANQGSEA. The CDR3 is 9 amino acids. As DNA, the CDR3 is TGCAGCGTTGGGGGCCCAGGGGGTTTT. It specifies CSVGGPGGF.

This clonotype came up a few times. V usage is TRBV28 and J usage is TRBJ2-3; 10 nucleotides line up with TRBD2. Trimming took 3 bases from V and 0 from J; bases not matched to a gene: 6. CDR3 length: 17 amino acids. Germline CDR1 is MDHEN and CDR2 is SYDVKM. This CDR3 is CASSLGLAGASTDTQYF. DNA for the CDR3: TGTGCCAGCAGTTTGGGTCTAGCGGGGGCTAGCACAGATACGCAGTATTTT.

The V call is TRBV7-2, the J call TRBJ1-1; tentatively, D is TRBD1 (5 bases). The CDR3 totals 12 residues. CDR1 and CDR2 (germline): SGHTA, FQGNSA. Trimming pared 3 bases from V and 6 bases from J, leaving 8 bases between. CDR3 amino acids: CASSFGAPEAFF. The CDR3 coding sequence is TGTGCCAGCAGCTTTGGGGCCCCTGAAGCTTTCTTT.

J is TRBJ2-4 and V is TRBV27, with 7 bases lining up with TRBD1. The CDR3 runs to 14 residues. V gave up 3 bases and J gave up 4 bases; unmatched junction bases: 3. The germline gives CDR1 MNHEY, CDR2 SMNVEV (reference sequence). CDR3 protein: CASSFRDRKNIQYF. In DNA form, the CDR3 reads TGTGCCAGCAGTTTTAGGGACAGAAAAAACATTCAGTACTTC.

This clonotype was seen repeatedly, ten times or more. The chain joins TRBV7-9 to TRBJ1-6, with D tentatively TRBD1 (6 bases). This CDR3 has 16 amino acids. Germline CDR1 is SEHNR and CDR2 is FQNEAQ (reference sequence). The V end lost 1 base, the J end lost 9 bases, and 16 bases lay between the germline ends. For the CDR3, the DNA is TGTGCCAGCAGCTTAGAGACGGCGGGGGGCGCTTCACCCCTCCACTTT. Translated: CASSLETAGGASPLHF.

This clonotype was detected many times. J is TRBJ2-2 and V is TRBV10-2, with 9 positions matching TRBD1. This CDR3 has 15 residues. Losses at the gene ends were 6 bases for V and 4 bases for J; bases not matched to a gene: 6. Germline CDR1 WSHSY, CDR2 SAAADI. The DNA for the CDR3 is TGCGCCAGCAGCCCGGGACAGGGTACCACCGGGGAGCTGTTTTTT. Protein: CASSPGQGTTGELFF.

J is TRBJ2-1 and V is TRBV15; D could derive from TRBD1 or TRBD2 (5 bases each). The CDR3 is 17 residues long. V lost 2 bases and J 8 bases, leaving 22 bases between the germline ends. The germline V gene has CDR1 LNHNV and CDR2 YYDKDF (reference sequence). DNA of the CDR3: TGTGCCACCAGCAGATACCGGGACCAGCGTTCTGGGTATGAGCAGTTCTTC. It yields the protein CATSRYRDQRSGYEQFF.

J is TRBJ2-7 and V is TRBV20-1; D not certain. CDR3 length: 10 residues. Trimming took 3 bases from V and 3 from J, leaving 3 bases between them. Germline CDR1 reads DFQATT; CDR2 reads SNEGSKA (reference sequence). The CDR3 sequence is CSASDYEQYF. Here the CDR3 DNA reads TGCAGTGCTAGTGACTACGAGCAGTACTTC.

This clonotype was seen at least ten times. The chain uses TRBV6-6 and TRBJ2-2, with D perhaps TRBD2 (7 bases). The CDR3 runs 16 residues. Between the trimmed V and J ends, which lost 2 bases and 4 bases, there was a span of 14 bases. Per the germline V gene, CDR1 is MNHNY and CDR2 is SVGAGI (reference sequence). CDR3 bases: TGTGCCAGCAGTTACATTGGGGGGGGGCGCACCGGGGAGCTGTTTTTT. Its protein product is CASSYIGGGRTGELFF.

This clonotype was found many times. V usage is TRBV21-1 and J usage is TRBJ2-1; no check of the table's D call, TRBD2, against the DNA was made. TRBV21-1 is given as a pseudogene. This CDR3 has 21 residues. In DNA form, the CDR3 reads TGTGCCAGCACTTATGAGGCTAGCGGACTATATTTTCACAGCTCCTACAATGAGCAGTTCTTC. Encoded protein: CASTYEASGLYFHSSYNEQFF.

The sample holds many counts of this clonotype. This chain connects TRBV10-3 to TRBJ2-5; D remains ambiguous. The length of the CDR3 is 14 residues. V lost 3 bases and J 1 base, leaving 9 bases between the germline ends. In germline, CDR1 is ENHRY, CDR2 SYGVKD. The CDR3: CAISDSVFQETQYF. The CDR3 DNA is TGTGCCATCAGTGACTCCGTTTTCCAAGAGACCCAGTACTTC.

This clonotype was detected ten times or more. The genes are TRBV4-1 and TRBJ2-5; TRBD1 aligns across 7 bases. V gave up 4 bases and J gave up 5 bases; unmatched junction bases: 13. Germline V lookup: CDR1 MGHRA, CDR2 YSYEKL. This CDR3 has 16 residues. CDR3 protein: CASSLWTGSGVETQYF. The CDR3 DNA reads as TGCGCCAGCAGCCTCTGGACAGGATCCGGGGTGGAGACCCAGTACTTC.

The sample holds many counts of this clonotype. The rearrangement links TRBV11-2 to TRBJ2-3; TRBD2 agrees at 13 bases. Germline lookup yields CDR1 SGHAT and CDR2 FQNNGV. The CDR3 is made up of 14 amino acids. The V and J ends lost 6 bases and 11 bases, in that order; junction bases with no gene match: 8. CDR3 residues: CASSGTSGTGRQYF. The CDR3 nucleotides read TGTGCCAGCAGTGGGACTAGCGGGACGGGGCGGCAGTATTTT.

This clonotype was observed many times. The V and J genes are TRBV20-1 and TRBJ2-7; TRBD1 agrees at 8 bases. CDR1 DFQATT and CDR2 SNEGSKA come from the germline V gene (reference sequence). Trimming took 5 bases from V and 4 from J; bases not matched to a gene: 13. CDR3 length: 15 residues. As DNA, the CDR3 is TGCAGTGCTCGAGGACCAGGGGGCTTTACTTACGAGCAGTACTTC. It yields the protein CSARGPGGFTYEQYF.

This clonotype occurred a few times. A much more abundant neighbour one base away suggests this may be a read error. V is TRBV11-1 and J is TRBJ2-4; 11 bases agree with TRBD2. The CDR3 spans 15 residues. Germline V gene sequence: CDR1 SGHAT, CDR2 FQDESV (reference sequence). J lost 5 bases, V lost 5 bases, and 5 bases had no gene match. CDR3 nucleotides: TGTGCCAGCAGCCATAGCGGGAGGGATCAAAACATTCAGTACTTC. This codes for CASSHSGRDQNIQYF.

The chain has TRBV15 and TRBJ2-2; D is uncertain. CDR3 length equals 13 residues. Germline V gene lookup returns CDR1 LNHNV and CDR2 YYDKDF (reference sequence). Trimming left V 2 bases short and J 6 bases short, with 7 bases between. CDR3 DNA: TGTGCCACCAGCAGATCTCGAGCCGGGGAGCTGTTTTTT. Translation: CATSRSRAGELFF.